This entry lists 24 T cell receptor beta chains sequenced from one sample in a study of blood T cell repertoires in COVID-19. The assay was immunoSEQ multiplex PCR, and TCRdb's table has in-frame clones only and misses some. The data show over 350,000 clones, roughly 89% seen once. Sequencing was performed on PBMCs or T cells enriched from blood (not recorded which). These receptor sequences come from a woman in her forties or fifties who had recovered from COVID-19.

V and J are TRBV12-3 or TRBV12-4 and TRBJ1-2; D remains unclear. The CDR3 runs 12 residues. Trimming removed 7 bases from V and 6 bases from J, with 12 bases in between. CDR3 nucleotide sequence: TGTGCCAGCACCGCGGACGGGAATGGCTACACCTTC. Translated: CASTADGNGYTF.

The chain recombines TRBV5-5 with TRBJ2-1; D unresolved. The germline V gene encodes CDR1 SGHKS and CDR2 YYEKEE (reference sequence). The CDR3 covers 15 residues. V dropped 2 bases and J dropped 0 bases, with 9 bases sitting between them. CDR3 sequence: CASSFTDSSYNEQFF. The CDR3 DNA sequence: TGTGCCAGCAGCTTCACAGATAGCTCCTACAATGAGCAGTTCTTC.

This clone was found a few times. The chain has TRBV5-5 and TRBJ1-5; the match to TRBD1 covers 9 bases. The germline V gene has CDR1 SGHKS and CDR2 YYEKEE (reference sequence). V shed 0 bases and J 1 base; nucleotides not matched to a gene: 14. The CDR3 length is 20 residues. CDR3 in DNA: TGTGCCAGCAGCTTGGAAGTTTTCGGACAGGGGCTCGCGAGCAATCAGCCCCAGCATTTT. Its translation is CASSLEVFGQGLASNQPQHF. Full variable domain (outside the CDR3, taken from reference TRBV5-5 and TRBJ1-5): DAGVTQSPTHLIKTRGQQVTLRCSPISGHKSVSWYQQVLGQGPQFIFQYYEKEERGRGNFPDRFSARQFPNYSSELNVNALLLGDSALYLCASSLEVFGQGLASNQPQHFGDGTRLSIL.

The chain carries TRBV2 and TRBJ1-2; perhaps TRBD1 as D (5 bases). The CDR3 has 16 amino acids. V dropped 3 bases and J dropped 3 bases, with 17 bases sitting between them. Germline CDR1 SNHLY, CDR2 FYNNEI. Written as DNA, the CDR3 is TGTGCCAGCAGTGATTGGTCGGGGGGTTCCTACTATGGCTACACCTTC. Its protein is CASSDWSGGSYYGYTF.

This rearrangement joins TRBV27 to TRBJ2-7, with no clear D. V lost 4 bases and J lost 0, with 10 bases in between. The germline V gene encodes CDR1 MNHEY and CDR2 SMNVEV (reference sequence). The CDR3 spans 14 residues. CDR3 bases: TGTGCCAGCAGTTCCCGCAGGTTCTCCTACGAGCAGTACTTC. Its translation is CASSSRRFSYEQYF.

In DNA form, the CDR3 reads TGTGCCAGCAGCCAAGACAGGGTCCCCTATGGCTACACCTTC. This sequence encodes CASSQDRVPYGYTF. The chain carries TRBV3-1 (or the pseudogene TRBV3-2) and TRBJ1-2; possibly TRBD1 for D (5 bases). Germline loops: CDR1 LGHDT, CDR2 YNNKEL (reference sequence). The CDR3 length is 14 residues. V was trimmed by 0 bases and J by 4 bases, leaving 9 bases between them.

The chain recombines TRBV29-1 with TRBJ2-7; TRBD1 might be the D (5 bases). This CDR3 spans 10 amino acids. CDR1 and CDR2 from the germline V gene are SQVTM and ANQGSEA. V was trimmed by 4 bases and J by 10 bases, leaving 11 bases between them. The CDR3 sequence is CSVADRQQYF. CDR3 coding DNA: TGCAGCGTTGCCGACAGACAACAGTACTTC.

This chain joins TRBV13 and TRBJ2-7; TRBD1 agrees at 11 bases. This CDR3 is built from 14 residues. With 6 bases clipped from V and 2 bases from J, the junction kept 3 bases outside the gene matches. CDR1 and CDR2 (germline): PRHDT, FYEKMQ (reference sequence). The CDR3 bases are TGTGCCAGCAGAGGGACAGGGGGGCCCTACGAGCAGTACTTC. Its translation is CASRGTGGPYEQYF.

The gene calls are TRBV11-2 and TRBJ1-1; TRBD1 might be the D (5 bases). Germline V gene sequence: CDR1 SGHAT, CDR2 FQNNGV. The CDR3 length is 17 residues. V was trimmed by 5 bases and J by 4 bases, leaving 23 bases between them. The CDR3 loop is CASSTTGTVVLGTEAFF. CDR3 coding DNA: TGTGCCAGCAGCACCACCGGGACTGTCGTATTAGGCACTGAAGCTTTCTTT.

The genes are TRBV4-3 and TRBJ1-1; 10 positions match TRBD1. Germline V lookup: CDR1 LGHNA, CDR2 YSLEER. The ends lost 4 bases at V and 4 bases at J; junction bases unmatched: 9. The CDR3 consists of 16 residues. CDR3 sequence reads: CASSLDRGQVGTEAFF. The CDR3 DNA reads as TGCGCCAGCAGCCTCGACAGGGGGCAAGTCGGCACTGAAGCTTTCTTT.

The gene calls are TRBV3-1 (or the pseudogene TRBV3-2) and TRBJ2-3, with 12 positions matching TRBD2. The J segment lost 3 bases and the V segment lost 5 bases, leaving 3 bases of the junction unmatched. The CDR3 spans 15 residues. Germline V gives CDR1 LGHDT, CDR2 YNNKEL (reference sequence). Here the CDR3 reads CASSGLAGQTDTQYF. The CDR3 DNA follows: TGTGCCAGCAGCGGACTAGCGGGGCAAACAGATACGCAGTATTTT.

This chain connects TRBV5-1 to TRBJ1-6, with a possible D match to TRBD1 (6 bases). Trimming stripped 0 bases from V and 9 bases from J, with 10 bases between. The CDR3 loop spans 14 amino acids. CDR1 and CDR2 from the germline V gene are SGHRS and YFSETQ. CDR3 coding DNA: TGCGCCAGCAGCTTGGATACAGGGATTTCACCCCTCCACTTT. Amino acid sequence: CASSLDTGISPLHF.

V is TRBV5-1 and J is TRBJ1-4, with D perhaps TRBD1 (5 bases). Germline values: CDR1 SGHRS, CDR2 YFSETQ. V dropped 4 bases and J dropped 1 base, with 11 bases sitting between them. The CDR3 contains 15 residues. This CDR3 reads CASSLDGGTNEKLFF. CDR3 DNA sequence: TGCGCCAGCAGCCTCGACGGGGGAACTAATGAAAAACTGTTTTTT.

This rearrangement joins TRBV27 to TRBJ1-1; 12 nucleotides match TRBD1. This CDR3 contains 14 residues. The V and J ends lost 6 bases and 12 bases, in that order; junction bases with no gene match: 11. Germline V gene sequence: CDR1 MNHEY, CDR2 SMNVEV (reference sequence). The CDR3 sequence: CASSLFPGQGATFF. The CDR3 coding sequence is TGTGCCAGCAGCTTGTTTCCGGGACAGGGGGCAACTTTCTTT.

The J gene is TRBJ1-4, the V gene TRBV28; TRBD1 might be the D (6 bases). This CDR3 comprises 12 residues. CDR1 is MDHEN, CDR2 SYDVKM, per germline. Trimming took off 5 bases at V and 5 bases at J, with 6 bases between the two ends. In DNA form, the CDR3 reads TGTGCCAGCAGTCAGGGGAATGAAAAACTGTTTTTT. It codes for CASSQGNEKLFF.

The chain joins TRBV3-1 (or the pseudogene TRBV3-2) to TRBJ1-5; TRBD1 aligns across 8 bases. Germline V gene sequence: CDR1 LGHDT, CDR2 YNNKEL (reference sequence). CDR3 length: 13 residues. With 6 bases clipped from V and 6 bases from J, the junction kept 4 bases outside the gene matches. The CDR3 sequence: CASSGQGAQPQHF. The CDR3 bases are TGTGCCAGCAGTGGGCAGGGGGCTCAGCCCCAGCATTTT.

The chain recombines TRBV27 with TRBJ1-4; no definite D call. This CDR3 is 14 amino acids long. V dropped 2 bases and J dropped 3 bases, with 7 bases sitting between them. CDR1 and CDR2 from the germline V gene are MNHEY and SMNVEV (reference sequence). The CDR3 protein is CASSLSVANEKLFF. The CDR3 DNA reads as TGTGCCAGCAGTTTAAGCGTCGCTAATGAAAAACTGTTTTTT. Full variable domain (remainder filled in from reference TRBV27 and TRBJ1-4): EAQVTQNPRYLITVTGKKLTVTCSQNMNHEYMSWYRQDPGLGLRQIYYSMNVEVTDKGDVPEGYKVSRKEKRNFPLILESPSPNQTSLYFCASSLSVANEKLFFGSGTQLSVL.

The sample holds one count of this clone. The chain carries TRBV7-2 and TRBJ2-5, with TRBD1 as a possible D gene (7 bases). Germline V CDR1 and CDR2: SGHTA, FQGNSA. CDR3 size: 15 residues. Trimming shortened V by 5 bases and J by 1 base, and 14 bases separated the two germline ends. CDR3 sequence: CASSGGRDSQETQYF. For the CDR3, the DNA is TGTGCCAGCAGCGGAGGGCGGGACAGCCAAGAGACCCAGTACTTC. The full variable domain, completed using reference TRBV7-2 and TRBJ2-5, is GAGVSQSPSNKVTEKGKDVELRCDPISGHTALYWYRQSLGQGLEFLIYFQGNSAPDKSGLPSDRFSAERTGGSVSTLTIQRTQQEDSAVYLCASSGGRDSQETQYFGPGTRLLVL.

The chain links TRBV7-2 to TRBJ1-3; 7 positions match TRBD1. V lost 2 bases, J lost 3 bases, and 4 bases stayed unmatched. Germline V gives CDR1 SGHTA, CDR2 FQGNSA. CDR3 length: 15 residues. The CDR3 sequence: CASSLSGGHGNTIYF. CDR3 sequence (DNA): TGTGCCAGCAGCTTATCAGGGGGTCATGGAAACACCATATATTTT.

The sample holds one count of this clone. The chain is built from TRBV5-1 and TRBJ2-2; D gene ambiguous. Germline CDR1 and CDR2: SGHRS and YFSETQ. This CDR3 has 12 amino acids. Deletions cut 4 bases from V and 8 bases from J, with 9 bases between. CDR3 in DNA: TGCGCCAGCAGCCCAAACGGGGGGGAGCTGTTTTTT. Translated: CASSPNGGELFF. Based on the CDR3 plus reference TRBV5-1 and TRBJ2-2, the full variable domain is KAGVTQTPRYLIKTRGQQVTLSCSPISGHRSVSWYQQTPGQGLQFLFEYFSETQRNKGNFPGRFSGRQFSNSRSEMNVSTLELGDSALYLCASSPNGGELFFGEGSRLTVL.

CDR3 DNA sequence: TGTGCCAGCGCCCTCCGAGGGAGCTCCTACAATGAGCAGTTCTTC. It is translated as CASALRGSSYNEQFF. The chain has TRBV28 and TRBJ2-1, with D possibly matching TRBD2 (5 bases). The CDR3 runs to 15 residues. V dropped 8 bases and J dropped 0 bases, with 14 bases sitting between them. Germline CDR1 and CDR2: MDHEN and SYDVKM.

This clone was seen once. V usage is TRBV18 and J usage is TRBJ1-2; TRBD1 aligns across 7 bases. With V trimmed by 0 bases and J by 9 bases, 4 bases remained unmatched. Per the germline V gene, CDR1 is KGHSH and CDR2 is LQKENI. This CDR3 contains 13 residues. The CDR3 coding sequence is TGTGCCAGCTCACCACCAGGGGGCGCGAGCTACACCTTC. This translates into CASSPPGGASYTF.

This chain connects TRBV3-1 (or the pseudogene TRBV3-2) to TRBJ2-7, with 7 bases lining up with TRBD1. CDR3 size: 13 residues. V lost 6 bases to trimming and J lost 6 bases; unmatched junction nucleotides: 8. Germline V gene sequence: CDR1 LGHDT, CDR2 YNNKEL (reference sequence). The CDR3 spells CASRIQGKGEQYF. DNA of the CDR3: TGTGCCAGCAGGATACAGGGGAAAGGCGAGCAGTACTTC.

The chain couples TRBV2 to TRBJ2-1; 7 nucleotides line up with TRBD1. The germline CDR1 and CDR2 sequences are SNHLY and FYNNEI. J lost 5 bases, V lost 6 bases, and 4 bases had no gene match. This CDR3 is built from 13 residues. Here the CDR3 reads CASSDGTDNEQFF. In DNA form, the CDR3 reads TGTGCCAGCAGCGATGGGACAGACAATGAGCAGTTCTTC. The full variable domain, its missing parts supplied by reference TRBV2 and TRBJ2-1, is EPEVTQTPSHQVTQMGQEVILRCVPISNHLYFYWYRQILGQKVEFLVSFYNNEISEKSEIFDDQFSVERPDGSNFTLKIRSTKLEDSAMYFCASSDGTDNEQFFGPGTRLTVL.